Sequencing of this T cell receptor (beta chain) was carried out in a study of T cell repertoires in cytomegalovirus infection. Across the study: Peptides in the study included HLA-C-restricted and HLA-B-restricted CMV epitopes. In public TCR beta signatures, there were indications of both CMV infection and matching HLA type. General observations from the study: The study found HLA-C-restricted CMV-specific TCR beta clonotypes dominating the ex vivo response. The cumulative frequency of public TCR beta families distinguished individuals who carried CMV together with the relevant HLA.

In regard to this clonotype: Antigen unknown.

TCRdb analysed the reads with MiXCR anew, one entry per CDR3 protein. The table lists under 150,000 distinct CDR3 sequences, 30% of them singletons. The sequencing here drew on CD8+ T cells from cultured PBMCs, taken from culture after CMV antigen stimulation. The receptor's source is a human donor in good health (CMV status not recorded). Some clones in this sample may be carry-over from other donors' samples.

The CDR3 coding sequence is TGTGCCAGCAGCTTACCCCCGGGTGGGGACACCCCCCTCCAAGAGACCCAGTACTTC. Its translation: CASSLPPGGDTPLQETQYF. The rearrangement links TRBV11-2 to TRBJ2-5, with a tentative D call TRBD1 (6 bases). The CDR3 extends over 19 amino acids. Trimming took 2 bases from V and 1 from J, leaving 23 bases between them. CDR1 is SGHAT and CDR2 is FQNNGV in the germline V gene.